This T cell receptor (beta chain) originates from a study of early T cells in non-severe SARS-CoV-2 infection. Looking at the study overall: Sequencing input comprised bulk RNA from unsorted whole blood; chain pairing was not available.

Whole-study results and caveats: Using VDJdb, the matching emphasized anti-spike CD8 responses while missing private and CD4 specificities.

This clonotype came up many times. Its specificity is not known. This CDR3 contains 16 residues. V gave up 2 bases and J gave up 0 bases, with 11 bases separating them. Germline lookup yields CDR1 KGHSH and CDR2 LQKENI. Unique molecular identifiers were affixed to single, distinct cDNA molecules. TCRdb itself ran the 5' RACE reads through MiXCR, one entry per CDR3 protein. The repertoire has tens of thousands of distinct CDR3 sequences, about a tenth of them found once; the top ten carry under 25%. The TCR originated in an adult who was a healthcare worker with PCR-confirmed SARS-CoV-2 infection or an uninfected control (not recorded which). The chain couples TRBV18 to TRBJ1-5, with D tentatively TRBD1 (6 bases). Sequenced material: whole blood. CDR3 region: CASSPDQGNSNQPQHF. DNA for the CDR3: TGTGCCAGCTCACCAGACCAGGGGAATAGCAATCAGCCCCAGCATTTT.